This T cell receptor beta chain was retrieved from a study of OX40 agonist ivuxolimab in advanced cancers. On the study more broadly: The dose of intravenous ivuxolimab that patients received every 2 weeks ranged from 0.01 to 10 mg/kg.

V was cut by 2 bases and J by 5 bases, with 12 bases left in between. This CDR3 comprises 14 residues. Per the germline V gene, CDR1 is SGHNT and CDR2 is YYREEE (reference sequence). Using immunoSEQ multiplex PCR, the repertoire was profiled, and TCRdb retains in-frame clones only, with some absent. This sample has tens of thousands of clones, with 85% to 90% found just once. The clonotype originates from an adult with an advanced solid tumor such as melanoma, head and neck, liver or kidney cancer. This chain links TRBV5-4 with TRBJ2-3; D is uncertain. Here the sequenced sample was CD4+ or CD8+ T cells sorted from blood, taken in a trial of the OX40 agonist ivuxolimab. CDR3: CASSFHVSGDTQYF. The CDR3 DNA reads TGTGCCAGCAGCTTCCATGTTTCCGGAGATACGCAGTATTTT.